This passage covers 11 T cell receptor beta chains from one sample sequenced in a study of blood T cells in healthy people across ages. A J-beta primer mix and a sample-barcoded 5' primer were used in a second PCR of about 7 to 12 cycles. Via MiXCR, TCRdb re-called the 5' RACE reads, giving one row per CDR3 protein. The sample records 1.4 million or so distinct CDR3 sequences, roughly 43% being singletons. The sample taken for sequencing was blood. These receptors all come from a woman aged 18-29 years in good health.

This clonotype was observed a single time. CDR3 loop: CASSLDGGPRVAGELFF. The DNA for the CDR3 is TGTGCCAGCAGCTTAGATGGAGGCCCGAGGGTCGCCGGGGAGCTGTTTTTT. V gene TRBV7-9 combines with J gene TRBJ2-2; TRBD2 might be the D (5 bases). This CDR3 comprises 17 residues. The V and J ends lost 1 base and 6 bases respectively, with 18 bases between them. Germline V gene lookup returns CDR1 SEHNR and CDR2 FQNEAQ (reference sequence).

V is TRBV12-3 or TRBV12-4 and J is TRBJ1-2; the D is unclear. V lost 6 bases and J lost 4, with 12 bases in between. The CDR3 sequence is 13 residues long. The CDR3 coding sequence is TGTGCCAGCAGCGAATATCGGAGCTATGGCTACACCTTC. The encoded protein is CASSEYRSYGYTF.

The chain joins TRBV7-9 to TRBJ2-1; D remains ambiguous. The CDR3 consists of 14 residues. V was clipped by 8 bases and J by 3 bases, with 14 bases between them. Germline CDR1 and CDR2: SEHNR and FQNEAQ (reference sequence). The DNA of the CDR3 is TGTGCCAGCGGCCCCCTAGTAGGCTACAATGAGCAGTTCTTC. The encoded protein is CASGPLVGYNEQFF.

The chain joins TRBV3-1 to TRBJ2-7; 10 nucleotides align to TRBD2. With 4 bases clipped from V and 2 bases from J, the junction kept 14 bases outside the gene matches. Germline CDR1 reads LGHDT; CDR2 reads YNNKEL (reference sequence). CDR3 length equals 18 residues. CDR3 region: CASSRLSGGGLRPYEQYF. The CDR3 nucleotides are TGTGCCAGCAGCCGCCTGAGCGGGGGGGGTTTAAGGCCCTACGAGCAGTACTTC.

The gene calls are TRBV7-9 and TRBJ2-7, with 7 bases fitting TRBD2. V trimming: 1 base; J trimming: 2 bases; junction bases outside the gene matches: 2. Germline-derived CDR1 and CDR2 are SEHNR and FQNEAQ (reference sequence). The CDR3 has 14 residues. CDR3 amino acids: CASSLGDYTYEQYF. CDR3 in DNA: TGTGCCAGCAGCTTAGGGGACTACACCTACGAGCAGTACTTC. The full variable domain, its missing parts supplied by reference TRBV7-9 and TRBJ2-7, is DTGVSQNPRHKITKRGQNVTFRCDPISEHNRLYWYRQTLGQGPEFLTYFQNEAQLEKSRLLSDRFSAERPKGSFSTLEIQRTEQGDSAMYLCASSLGDYTYEQYFGPGTRLTVT.

The J gene is TRBJ1-1, the V gene TRBV7-9, with D possibly matching TRBD1 (6 bases). Trimming left V 5 bases short and J 4 bases short, with 11 bases between. This CDR3 contains 13 residues. The germline V gene has CDR1 SEHNR and CDR2 FQNEAQ (reference sequence). DNA for the CDR3: TGTGCCAGCAGCACCTCGACAGGCACTGAAGCTTTCTTT. Translating gives CASSTSTGTEAFF.

A few counts support this clonotype. The rearrangement uses TRBV7-9 and TRBJ1-1; D ambiguous. V lost 2 bases and J lost 1, with 11 bases in between. Per the germline V gene, CDR1 is SEHNR and CDR2 is FQNEAQ (reference sequence). This CDR3 is built from 15 residues. As DNA, the CDR3 is TGTGCCAGCAGCTTACGGGGATCGGGGAACACTGAAGCTTTCTTT. Translated, it gives CASSLRGSGNTEAFF.

The chain links TRBV13 to TRBJ2-1; D unresolved. The CDR3 runs to 16 residues. Trimming cost V 5 bases and J 4 bases, with 18 bases left between them. Germline V gives CDR1 PRHDT, CDR2 FYEKMQ (reference sequence). CDR3 DNA sequence: TGTGCCAGCAGCGCCACCTGGGGTCTGAGATACAATGAGCAGTTCTTC. As protein: CASSATWGLRYNEQFF.

This clonotype was observed a handful of times. This sequence joins TRBV6-2 or TRBV6-3 and TRBJ1-1, with 7 bases that match TRBD1. This CDR3 is 14 amino acids long. With V trimmed by 4 bases and J by 1 base, 3 bases remained unmatched. CDR1 and CDR2 from the germline V gene are MNHEY and SVGEGT. The CDR3 bases are TGTGCCAGCAGTTGGACAGGAGAGAACACTGAAGCTTTCTTT. The encoded protein is CASSWTGENTEAFF.

The V and J genes are TRBV20-1 and TRBJ2-3; D not resolved. This CDR3 region has 15 residues. Germline V gene sequence: CDR1 DFQATT, CDR2 SNEGSKA (reference sequence). Trimming cost V 3 bases and J 0 bases, with 13 bases left between them. CDR3 loop: CSASMPGLSTDTQYF. In nucleotides, the CDR3 is TGCAGTGCTAGTATGCCGGGCTTGAGCACAGATACGCAGTATTTT.

This clonotype has just a few counts. The chain employs TRBV6-2 or TRBV6-3 and TRBJ2-4; D possibly uses TRBD1 or TRBD2 (5 bases each). Trimming cost V 2 bases and J 6 bases, with 17 bases left between them. Germline V gene data show CDR1 as MNHEY and CDR2 as SVGEGT. This CDR3 has 16 amino acids. CDR3 sequence reads: CASSYGYRGPVNIQYF. For the CDR3, the DNA is TGTGCCAGCAGTTACGGGTATCGGGGACCGGTAAACATTCAGTACTTC.